The source of this T cell receptor (beta chain) is a study of blood T cells in healthy people across ages. Whole-study findings and limits: No conclusive comparison of naive versus antigen-experienced cells was possible with unsorted PBMCs. Both naive CD4+ cell counts and diversity were greater in long-lived donors than in aged donors.

Sample donors were healthy Caucasian individuals that came from Russia, aged roughly 6 to 90. This clonotype was found many times. Antigen unknown. Combining a sample-barcoded 5' primer with a J-beta primer mix, a second PCR ran for about 7 to 11 cycles. TCRdb re-called the 5' RACE reads with MiXCR, one entry per CDR3 protein. The table lists some 790,000 distinct CDR3 sequences, about 28% of them singletons. J lost 4 bases, V lost 3 bases, and 1 base had no gene match. From germline, CDR1 is SGHTA and CDR2 FQGNSA. The CDR3 consists of 14 residues. Sequenced: blood. The chain has TRBV7-2 and TRBJ2-4, with TRBD2 matching over 9 bases. This clonotype was obtained from a woman of 80 years or more in good health. This CDR3 reads CASSFAGGKNIQYF. The DNA of the CDR3 is TGTGCCAGCAGCTTTGCGGGGGGGAAAAACATTCAGTACTTC.